The rows below give T cell receptor beta chains drawn from one sample of a study of blood T cell repertoires in COVID-19. Some clones are missing from TCRdb's copy, which holds only in-frame ones; the method was immunoSEQ multiplex PCR. Among about 140,000 clones listed, around 86% were seen once. Specimen: peripheral blood. The receptors stem from a woman aged 80 or over with acute or convalescent COVID-19. The CDR3 runs from the conserved cysteine through the conserved F or W. Fields, in order: clone size, D gene, J gene, V gene, CDR3 DNA, CDR3 protein. The D gene is left open where the match is weak. The listing skips clone size in some rows; elsewhere it reads once, few, many or a size class.

NA | TRBD1 | TRBJ1-5 | TRBV2 | TGTGCCAGCAGTGAAACTTCAGGGGGTGACCAGCCCCAGCATTTT | CASSETSGGDQPQHF
NA | TRBD1 | TRBJ1-6 | TRBV28 | TGTGCCAGCAGTTCGACGACAGGGTGGAGTAATTCACCCCTCCACTTT | CASSSTTGWSNSPLHF
NA | NA | TRBJ2-7 | TRBV7-2 | TGTGCCAGCAGCTTGGGGCGGGACCCCTCCTACGAGCAGTACTTC | CASSLGRDPSYEQYF
once | NA | TRBJ2-5 | TRBV12-3/TRBV12-4 | TGTGCCAGTCGACGAGGGGAGACCCAGTACTTC | CASRRGETQYF
NA | NA | TRBJ2-7 | TRBV2 | TGTGCCGCCTCAGGGCTAGGATCCTACGAGCAGTACTTC | CAASGLGSYEQYF
NA | TRBD2 | TRBJ2-4 | TRBV15 | TGTGCCACCAGCAGTCAGCGGGGGGAAACCATTCAGTACTTC | CATSSQRGETIQYF
once | TRBD1 | TRBJ2-7 | TRBV7-8 | TGTGCCAGCAGCCGGACAGGGCTCTACGAGCAGTACTTC | CASSRTGLYEQYF
NA | TRBD2 | TRBJ2-7 | TRBV5-5 | TGTGCCAGCAGCCCAAGAGAGCGGGGGGACCTCTACGAGCAGTACTTC | CASSPRERGDLYEQYF
NA | NA | TRBJ2-3 | TRBV6-6 | TGTGCCAGCAGCGAGACCAGGGTTTGGCGGACAGATACGCAGTATTTT | CASSETRVWRTDTQYF
NA | NA | TRBJ2-1 | TRBV2 | TGTGCCAGCAGGGAGGGTCCCGTCCGGGCCCTTATAATCAGCTCCTACAATGAGCAGTTCTTC | CASREGPVRALIISSYNEQFF
NA | TRBD2 | TRBJ2-4 | TRBV4-1 | TGCGCCAGCAGCACCCAGACTAGCGGGAGTATCGCCAAAAACATTCAGTACTTC | CASSTQTSGSIAKNIQYF
once | TRBD2 | TRBJ2-1 | TRBV7-9 | TGTGCCAGCAGCTCGGGACTAGCGGGGAGGCACAATGAGCAGTTCTTC | CASSSGLAGRHNEQFF
once | NA | TRBJ2-1 | TRBV7-2 | TGTGCCAGCAGCTTAGCATCGGGGAGGAACAATGAGCAGTTCTTC | CASSLASGRNNEQFF
NA | TRBD2 | TRBJ2-7 | TRBV5-1 | TGCGCCAGCAGCTTGAGTCTGGCGGGGGGGTATATATACGAGCAGTACTTC | CASSLSLAGGYIYEQYF
NA | TRBD1 | TRBJ1-5 | TRBV4-1 | TGCGCCAGCAGCCCAGGGACAGGGGGCTCTGATCAGCCCCAGCATTTT | CASSPGTGGSDQPQHF
NA | TRBD1 | TRBJ2-5 | TRBV27 | TGTGCCAGCAGTTTGGGGAAAGGACAGGGGGCGCAGGGGACCCAGTACTTC | CASSLGKGQGAQGTQYF
NA | TRBD1 | TRBJ1-6 | TRBV2 | TGTGCCAGCAGTGGGACAGGGAACCTAGGGGCCCTCCACTTT | CASSGTGNLGALHF
NA | TRBD1 | TRBJ2-5 | TRBV28 | TGTGCCAGCAGTGCAACAGGGGGCTGGGAGACCCAGTACTTC | CASSATGGWETQYF
NA | NA | TRBJ2-5 | TRBV24-1 | TGTGCCACCAGTGATTTCCCTCCTAGGGGTCCCACGGAGACCCAGTACTTC | CATSDFPPRGPTETQYF
NA | NA | TRBJ1-3 | TRBV14 | TGTGCCAGCAGCCAGAGGACAGCCGCCGGGAACACCATATATTTT | CASSQRTAAGNTIYF
NA | TRBD2 | TRBJ2-1 | TRBV5-6 | TGTGCCAGCAGCTTGTCGCGACTAGCGGGAGGACACAATGAGCAGTTCTTC | CASSLSRLAGGHNEQFF
few | NA | TRBJ2-1 | TRBV11-2 | TGTGCCAGCAGCCCGGGGACCTACAATGAGCAGTTCTTC | CASSPGTYNEQFF
NA | TRBD1 | TRBJ1-5 | TRBV28 | TGTGCCAGCAGACCGACAGGGACCCCCAATCAGCCCCAGCATTTT | CASRPTGTPNQPQHF